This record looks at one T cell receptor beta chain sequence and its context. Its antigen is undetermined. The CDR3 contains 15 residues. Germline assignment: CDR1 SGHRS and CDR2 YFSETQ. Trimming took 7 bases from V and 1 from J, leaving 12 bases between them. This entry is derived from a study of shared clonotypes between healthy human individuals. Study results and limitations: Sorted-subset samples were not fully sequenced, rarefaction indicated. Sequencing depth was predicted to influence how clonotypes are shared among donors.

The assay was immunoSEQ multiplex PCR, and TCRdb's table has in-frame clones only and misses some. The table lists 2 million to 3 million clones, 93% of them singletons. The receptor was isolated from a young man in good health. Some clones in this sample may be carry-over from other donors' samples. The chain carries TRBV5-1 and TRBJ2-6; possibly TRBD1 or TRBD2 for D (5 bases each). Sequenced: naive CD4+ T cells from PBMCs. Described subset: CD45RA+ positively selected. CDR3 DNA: TGCGCCAGCCGGGACCAACCTTCTGGGGCCAACGTCCTGACTTTC. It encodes CASRDQPSGANVLTF.